The following is a TCR beta chain sequence with its context. This entry is derived from a study of Ad26.COV2.S vaccination and SARS-CoV-2 variants. This CDR3 region has 16 residues. The V end was cut by 6 bases, the J end by 0 bases, with 17 bases between. Per germline, CDR1 MNHNY and CDR2 SVGAGI (reference sequence). This table comes from immunoSEQ multiplex PCR, and its TCRdb copy is limited to in-frame clones, with some not included. The profile shows about 350,000 clones, approximately 85% of them singletons. Treatment defined: around 19 received Ad26.COV2.S at low or high dose, single or two shots; several received placebo; per-sample allocation not given. The samples were gathered on day 63 after the first injection of vaccine or placebo. This Boston cohort included adults aged 18-55 years.

The rearrangement joins TRBV6-6 to TRBJ1-2; D might be TRBD1 (6 bases). The material was peripheral blood, obtained in a trial of Ad26.COV2.S vaccine versus placebo. The TCR was taken from a person between 18 and 60 years old who received the Ad26.COV2.S COVID-19 vaccine or a placebo. CDR3 sequence: CASRQPGGAANYGYTF. The CDR3 coding sequence is TGTGCCAGCAGGCAACCCGGGGGGGCCGCTAACTATGGCTACACCTTC.